This TCR beta chain was sequenced in a study of blood T cell repertoires in COVID-19. About the study: Sources were T cells, B-cell-depleted T cells, or PBMCs; the material itself was cDNA or gDNA.

As handled by the study authors: Reference gene primer amplification yielded estimated nucleated cell counts. Profiling relied on immunoSEQ multiplex PCR, and the TCRdb table lists in-frame clones only, not all of them. V and J calls plus clone size are reproduced from that table; the DNA served to infer D and trimming. The sample lists over 100,000 clones, 75% to 90% occurring once. CDR1 is LNHNV, CDR2 YYDKDF, per germline (reference sequence). CDR3 size: 17 residues. Trimming took 3 bases from V and 0 from J; bases not matched to a gene: 8. The chain recombines TRBV15 with TRBJ2-7; TRBD2 agrees at 10 bases. Sequenced input: peripheral blood. The sequence was collected from a man in his 70s with acute or convalescent COVID-19. The CDR3 nucleotides read TGTGCCACCAGCAGGAGTCTAGCGGGGGCCGGCTCCTACGAGCAGTACTTC. Translation: CATSRSLAGAGSYEQYF.